What follows is one T cell receptor beta chain and its context. Its target antigen remains unknown. No base qualities exist here, and no much larger clone lies one base off it. This entry is derived from a study of T cell responses to AZD1222 COVID-19 vaccine (dated by TCRdb to the early 2020s). Concerning the study at large: AZD1222 recipients whose second dose came at about 4 weeks and those whose second dose came at about 12 weeks were combined into one group, since spike-specific TCR depth and breadth did not differ between the two schedules. A total of 233 trial participants underwent TCR sequencing, of whom some 210 received two doses of AZD1222 and some 26 received two doses of the MenACWY control vaccine. Trial participants were enrolled by age into 18-55, 56-69 and 70-plus year subgroups, with approximately 150, 30 and 60 TCR-sequenced participants respectively. The full study reports these points: Participants were mostly white British and included more females than males, and it was suggested by the authors that clonal diversity may have been underestimated. Only five to seven AZD1222 recipients were SARS-CoV-2 seropositive at baseline, limiting conclusions about previously exposed vaccinees. The 56-69-year group was small, and its depth increase did not reach significance, likely because of low power. Spike-specific TCR breadth and depth rose significantly after two AZD1222 doses compared with day 0 and with MenACWY recipients. No day 14 peak-response samples were available, so repertoires were characterized only after the peak T cell response. Reportedly, almost half of the unique spike-specific TCRs recognized epitopes lying outside the regions that are mutated in the B.1.351 and B.1.1.7 variants. The whole spike protein was spanned by vaccine-associated CD4 TCRs, and dominant responses were seen in regions 160-218 and 743-854.

The CDR3 regions of human TCRbeta chains were analyzed by immunosequencing. The study's processing was this. TCRs in the repertoires were matched against a reference library of SARS-CoV-2-specific TCRs that had been generated with the MIRA antigen-specificity platform. Breadth meant the fraction of unique TCRs that were SARS-CoV-2-associated, whereas depth meant the fraction of total T cells that were SARS-CoV-2-associated. Using the MIRA data, each spike-specific TCR was mapped to the spike region that the TCR reacts to and placed in a CD4 or CD8 class. Log10-transformed breadth and depth values were compared by one-way ANOVA with Sidak's multiple comparisons tests. TCRdb holds this immuneACCESS table with in-frame rearrangements only. Some clones are missing; in checked studies, unresolved V genes explain under half, and the rest has no known cause. V and J calls and clone size are as listed in that table; D and trimming were resolved from the DNA. The sample profile shows around 140,000 clones; about 89% of them were found once. The top ten hold 5% to 5.5% of the sample.

The V end gives up 2 bases and the J end 3 bases, leaving 7 bases in the junction not matched to a gene. In the germline V gene, CDR1 corresponds to LGHNA and CDR2 to YNFKEQ. From cysteine to phenylalanine, the CDR3 is 15 amino acids long. The CDR3 DNA has 45 bases and is translated from base 1. The sample's time point label, in plain terms: baseline before first vaccination. Vaccinee samples came from UK trials COV001 and COV002, including a single-blind randomized controlled phase 2/3 trial of AZD1222 (ChAdOx1 nCoV-19) in healthy adults. Trial participant PBMC samples were collected at day 0 and day 28 after the second dose for TCRbeta chain sequencing.

The source is an adult in good health. The input for sequencing was peripheral blood, taken on day 0 of AZD1222 vaccination. Recombination linked TRBV4-2 to TRBJ2-7; TRBD2 fits 7 bases in the junction. The sequence in DNA is TGTGCCAGCAGCCAACATACTAGCGCGAACTACGAGCAGTACTTC. This codes for CASSQHTSANYEQYF.